One sample yielded the 27 T cell receptor beta chains listed below, sequenced in a study of T cell repertoires in cytomegalovirus infection. TCRdb reprocessed the reads via MiXCR and lists one record per CDR3 protein. The sample carries around 170,000 distinct CDR3 sequences, over 13% recorded once. Sequencing was done on a sample of PBMCs. These TCRs come from a human donor in good health (CMV status not recorded). Some clones in this sample may be carry-over from other donors' samples.

In this sample, this clonotype turned up a few times. The rearrangement links TRBV12-3 or TRBV12-4 to TRBJ1-5; D remains ambiguous. V dropped 7 bases and J dropped 7 bases, with 14 bases sitting between them. The CDR3 has 13 residues. The CDR3 DNA reads as TGTGCCAGCACCCCTTTGGGCGGGCAGCCCCAGCATTTT. Its protein is CASTPLGGQPQHF.

The genes are TRBV12-3 or TRBV12-4 and TRBJ1-1; weak D call: TRBD1 (6 bases). V was trimmed by 1 base and J by 3 bases, leaving 12 bases between them. This CDR3 has 15 amino acids. As DNA, the CDR3 is TGTGCCAGCAGTTTAGACGGGGGGGCCTACACTGAAGCTTTCTTT. This translates into CASSLDGGAYTEAFF.

There are a few counts of this clonotype. The chain links TRBV14 to TRBJ1-4; D gene unclear. Germline lookup yields CDR1 SGHDN and CDR2 FVKESK. V was trimmed by 0 bases and J by 3 bases, leaving 8 bases between them. CDR3 size: 15 residues. The CDR3 DNA follows: TGTGCCAGCAGCCAAGATAGCCGGGCTAATGAAAAACTGTTTTTT. This translates into CASSQDSRANEKLFF.

In this sample, this clonotype turned up a few times. This chain connects TRBV20-1 to TRBJ2-7; TRBD1 is a possible D gene (6 bases). The CDR3 covers 13 residues. CDR1 is DFQATT and CDR2 is SNEGSKA in the germline V gene (reference sequence). Trimming stripped 5 bases from V and 3 bases from J, with 14 bases between. The CDR3 DNA sequence: TGCAGTGCTGGAAGAACAGGGTTCTACGAGCAGTACTTC. This translates into CSAGRTGFYEQYF.

In its sample, this clonotype was seen a few times. The chain's CDR3 is CASSHRLEDIYEQYF. Here the CDR3 DNA reads TGTGCCAGCAGCCACCGACTAGAGGATATATACGAGCAGTACTTC. This chain links TRBV4-2 with TRBJ2-7; D is perhaps TRBD2 (6 bases). Deletions cut 3 bases from V and 4 bases from J, with 16 bases between. The CDR3 sequence is 15 residues long. Germline V gene data show CDR1 as LGHNA and CDR2 as YNFKEQ.

This clonotype came up a few times. The chain recombines TRBV20-1 with TRBJ1-6, with TRBD1 matching 8 bases. Trimming took 3 bases from V and 5 from J; bases not matched to a gene: 6. This CDR3 is 15 amino acids long. Germline V CDR1 and CDR2: DFQATT, SNEGSKA (reference sequence). Written as DNA, the CDR3 is TGCAGTGCTAGCCCCAGGGGGCGGGATAATTCACCCCTCCACTTT. It is translated as CSASPRGRDNSPLHF.

In this sample, this clonotype turned up many times. The chain recombines TRBV7-2 with TRBJ2-2; 14 positions agree with TRBD2. Per germline, CDR1 SGHTA and CDR2 FQGNSA. The CDR3 spans 17 residues. V trimming: 5 bases; J trimming: 6 bases; junction bases outside the gene matches: 8. DNA for the CDR3: TGTGCCAGCAGCCTGACCAGACTAGCGGGAGGGCCCGGGGAGCTGTTTTTT. This translates into CASSLTRLAGGPGELFF.

This clonotype was found many times. The CDR3 DNA follows: TGTGCCAGCAGTCGAACCGGCGTCAGTCGCGGGGGTTACAATGAGCAGTTCTTC. Encoded protein: CASSRTGVSRGGYNEQFF. J is TRBJ2-1 and V is TRBV6-6, with 7 bases identical to TRBD2. V lost 5 bases and J lost 4; bases outside the gene matches: 17. Germline V gene sequence: CDR1 MNHNY, CDR2 SVGAGI (reference sequence). The CDR3 totals 18 residues.

This clonotype was seen at least ten times. The gene calls are TRBV7-6 and TRBJ1-1, with D unresolved. Trimming took off 2 bases at V and 3 bases at J, with 7 bases between the two ends. The germline V gene has CDR1 SGHVS and CDR2 FNYEAQ. The CDR3 contains 13 residues. CDR3 DNA: TGTGCCAGCAGCTTACGGGAGGACACTGAAGCTTTCTTT. Translating gives CASSLREDTEAFF.

This clonotype was seen more than once but under ten times. The chain couples TRBV29-1 to TRBJ1-3, with a possible D match to TRBD1 (6 bases). CDR1 is SQVTM, CDR2 ANQGSEA, per germline. The CDR3 consists of 13 residues. V was trimmed by 1 base and J by 5 bases, leaving 9 bases between them. The CDR3 DNA sequence: TGCAGCGTTGAAGCAGGGGCCCGAAACACCATATATTTT. It yields the protein CSVEAGARNTIYF.

At least ten counts were recorded for this clonotype. The chain couples TRBV6-1 to TRBJ2-5; 9 bases map to TRBD2. The V and J ends lost 7 bases and 6 bases, in that order; junction bases with no gene match: 9. The CDR3 is made up of 14 amino acids. Germline V gene sequence: CDR1 MNHNS, CDR2 SASEGT. Written as DNA, the CDR3 is TGTGCCAGCAACTTAGCGGGGGTGTCTCAGACCCAGTACTTC. Protein: CASNLAGVSQTQYF.

The CDR3 DNA reads as TGTGCCAGCAGCTTAATGGCATACAATGAGCAGTTCTTC. Translated: CASSLMAYNEQFF. The chain uses TRBV11-2 and TRBJ2-1; D remains unclear. Trimming pared 2 bases from V and 4 bases from J, leaving 6 bases between. The CDR3 runs to 13 residues. Germline V gene data show CDR1 as SGHAT and CDR2 as FQNNGV.

This clonotype was seen repeatedly, ten times or more. The rearrangement links TRBV7-9 to TRBJ1-1; TRBD1 matches 7 bases. Germline CDR1 is SEHNR and CDR2 is FQNEAQ (reference sequence). CDR3 length: 15 residues. The V gene end was trimmed by 1 base and the J gene end by 3 bases; junction bases not matched to a gene: 5. The CDR3 nucleotides read TGTGCCAGCAGCTTAGACAGGGGATCAGACACTGAAGCTTTCTTT. It encodes CASSLDRGSDTEAFF.

The table lists this clonotype with a few counts. J is TRBJ1-1 and V is TRBV27, with TRBD1 matching over 8 bases. J gave up 6 bases and V 5 bases, and 11 bases lay outside the gene matches. This CDR3 spans 15 amino acids. Germline CDR1 MNHEY, CDR2 SMNVEV (reference sequence). CDR3 coding DNA: TGTGCCAGCAGTCCGCTAGTCCAGGGGGCGGCTGAAGCTTTCTTT. This sequence encodes CASSPLVQGAAEAFF.

This clonotype turned up a few times. This rearrangement joins TRBV12-3 or TRBV12-4 to TRBJ1-1; possible D gene TRBD1, 6 bases. This CDR3 region has 16 residues. The ends were cut back, 3 bases at V and 1 base at J, with 15 bases in the middle. DNA of the CDR3: TGTGCCAGCAGTTTCAGGGCGGGGACAAGGAACACTGAAGCTTTCTTT. Its protein product is CASSFRAGTRNTEAFF.

There are many counts of this clonotype. The chain combines TRBV7-8 with TRBJ2-1, with a possible D match to TRBD1 (6 bases). From germline, CDR1 is SGHVS and CDR2 FQNEAQ. The CDR3 runs 16 residues. V was trimmed by 4 bases and J by 0 bases, leaving 13 bases between them. The CDR3 loop is CASSSYQGSSYNEQFF. For the CDR3, the DNA is TGTGCCAGCAGCTCGTATCAGGGGAGCTCCTACAATGAGCAGTTCTTC.

This clonotype appeared many times. V is TRBV24-1 and J is TRBJ2-1; TRBD1 is a possible D gene (7 bases). The V end lost 1 base, the J end lost 1 base, and 16 bases lay between the germline ends. The CDR3 consists of 18 residues. Germline CDR1 is KGHDR and CDR2 is SFDVKD. Here the CDR3 DNA reads TGTGCCACCAGTGATTTCTATACAGGGGCGGGATCCTACAATGAGCAGTTCTTC. It yields the protein CATSDFYTGAGSYNEQFF.

This clonotype was observed a handful of times. The V call is TRBV5-5, the J call TRBJ1-2; D call uncertain. CDR3 length equals 15 residues. Germline-derived CDR1 and CDR2 are SGHKS and YYEKEE (reference sequence). The V gene lost 4 bases and the J gene lost 2 bases, with 15 bases spanning the gap. CDR3 region: CASSPSLTGNYGYTF. In nucleotides, the CDR3 is TGTGCCAGCAGCCCCTCCCTGACGGGCAACTATGGCTACACCTTC.

DNA of the CDR3: TGTGCCAGCAGTAGTTTCGGGGCCAGCGGGAGTTTCCACAATGAGCAGTTCTTC. Residues: CASSSFGASGSFHNEQFF. The rearrangement uses TRBV28 and TRBJ2-1, with TRBD2 identical over 8 bases. The J segment lost 5 bases and the V segment lost 5 bases, leaving 17 bases of the junction unmatched. The V gene's germline CDR1 is MDHEN and CDR2 SYDVKM. The CDR3 contains 18 residues.

This clonotype was seen only a few times. This chain links TRBV27 with TRBJ2-7; either TRBD1 or TRBD2 may supply D (5 bases each). V was pared by 2 bases and J by 0 bases, with 11 bases between. This CDR3 has 15 residues. Germline lookup yields CDR1 MNHEY and CDR2 SMNVEV (reference sequence). CDR3 coding DNA: TGTGCCAGCAGTTTACGAGGGGCTATCTCCTACGAGCAGTACTTC. This sequence encodes CASSLRGAISYEQYF.

This clonotype showed up many times. This chain joins TRBV7-2 and TRBJ2-1; 14 nucleotides align to TRBD2. Germline CDR1 SGHTA, CDR2 FQGNSA. The J segment lost 4 bases and the V segment lost 6 bases, leaving 20 bases of the junction unmatched. The CDR3 has 21 residues. The CDR3 DNA sequence: TGTGCCAGCAGGCCCGTATCGGGGAGACTAGCGGGAGGGCCAGGTTACAATGAGCAGTTCTTC. Protein sequence: CASRPVSGRLAGGPGYNEQFF.

Ten or more counts support this clonotype. The gene calls are TRBV7-2 and TRBJ2-1, with D unclear. The germline V gene has CDR1 SGHTA and CDR2 FQGNSA. This CDR3 is 12 amino acids long. Trimming removed 1 base from V and 10 bases from J, with 8 bases in between. CDR3 sequence: CASSLERREQFF. The DNA of the CDR3 is TGTGCCAGCAGCTTAGAACGGCGGGAGCAGTTCTTC.

This clonotype was observed many times. The gene calls are TRBV7-8 and TRBJ2-2; D may be TRBD2 (6 bases). This CDR3 is built from 12 residues. Deletions cut 3 bases from V and 14 bases from J, with 13 bases between. CDR1 is SGHVS, CDR2 FQNEAQ, per germline. DNA of the CDR3: TGTGCCAGCAGCTTGGGACTCTCGGCTCTGTTTTTT. It is translated as CASSLGLSALFF.

This clonotype was seen a handful of times. The chain combines TRBV30 with TRBJ2-1; TRBD1 aligns across 7 bases. The CDR3 covers 13 residues. The germline V gene has CDR1 GTSNPN and CDR2 SVGIG (reference sequence). The J segment lost 8 bases and the V segment lost 4 bases, leaving 8 bases of the junction unmatched. The CDR3 region has the DNA TGTGCCTGGAACCGACAGGGCGGTCATGAGCAGTTCTTC. Translated: CAWNRQGGHEQFF.

The rearrangement links TRBV11-2 to TRBJ2-5, with D perhaps matching TRBD2 (7 bases). The germline V and J ends were trimmed by 4 bases and 3 bases, with 18 bases remaining between them. Germline-derived CDR1 and CDR2 are SGHAT and FQNNGV. The length of the CDR3 is 16 residues. CDR3 sequence (DNA): TGTGCCAGCAGCTCCTTAAAGGGGGGGCGAAAAGAGACCCAGTACTTC. Translating gives CASSSLKGGRKETQYF.

This clonotype appeared a few times. The chain links TRBV2 to TRBJ1-5; maybe TRBD1 (5 bases). The CDR3 covers 13 residues. The germline gives CDR1 SNHLY, CDR2 FYNNEI. V was cut by 6 bases and J by 11 bases, with 17 bases left in between. DNA of the CDR3: TGTGCCAGCAGCGCGGCCAGGGTTTCGGCCCAGCATTTT. It codes for CASSAARVSAQHF.

The chain joins TRBV2 to TRBJ1-5, with 8 positions matching TRBD1. The CDR3 runs to 17 residues. The V gene's germline CDR1 is SNHLY and CDR2 FYNNEI. J gave up 0 bases and V 4 bases, and 8 bases lay outside the gene matches. CDR3 protein: CASSARDRLHSNQPQHF. The CDR3 nucleotides read TGTGCCAGCAGTGCCCGGGACAGGCTCCATAGCAATCAGCCCCAGCATTTT.